This T cell receptor (beta chain) appears in the sequencing data of a study of OX40 agonist ivuxolimab in advanced cancers. This clone was seen just once. Here immunoSEQ multiplex PCR was the method, and the copy in TCRdb shows in-frame clones only, minus some. The table has about 88,000 clones, 75% to 90% seen once. The CDR3 runs to 11 residues. Trimming took 5 bases from V and 9 from J, leaving 8 bases between them. Per germline, CDR1 MNHNS and CDR2 SASEGT. This clonotype was obtained from an adult with an advanced solid tumor such as melanoma, head and neck, liver or kidney cancer. Sequencing was performed on CD4+ or CD8+ T cells sorted from blood, taken in a trial of the OX40 agonist ivuxolimab. V is TRBV6-1 and J is TRBJ1-5, with D perhaps matching TRBD1 (5 bases). The CDR3: CASSQGAPQHF. CDR3 nucleotide sequence: TGTGCCAGCAGTCAGGGTGCGCCCCAGCATTTT.